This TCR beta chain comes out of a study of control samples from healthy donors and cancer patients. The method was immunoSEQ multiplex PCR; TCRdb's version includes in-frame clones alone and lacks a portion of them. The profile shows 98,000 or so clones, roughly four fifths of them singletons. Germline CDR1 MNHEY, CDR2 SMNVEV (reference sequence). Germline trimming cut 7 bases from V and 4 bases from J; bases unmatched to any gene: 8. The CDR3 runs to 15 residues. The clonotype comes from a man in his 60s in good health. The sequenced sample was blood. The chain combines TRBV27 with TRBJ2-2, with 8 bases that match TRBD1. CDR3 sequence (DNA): TGTGCCAGCACGTGGGCCAGGGGGCGCACCGGGGAGCTGTTTTTT. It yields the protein CASTWARGRTGELFF.